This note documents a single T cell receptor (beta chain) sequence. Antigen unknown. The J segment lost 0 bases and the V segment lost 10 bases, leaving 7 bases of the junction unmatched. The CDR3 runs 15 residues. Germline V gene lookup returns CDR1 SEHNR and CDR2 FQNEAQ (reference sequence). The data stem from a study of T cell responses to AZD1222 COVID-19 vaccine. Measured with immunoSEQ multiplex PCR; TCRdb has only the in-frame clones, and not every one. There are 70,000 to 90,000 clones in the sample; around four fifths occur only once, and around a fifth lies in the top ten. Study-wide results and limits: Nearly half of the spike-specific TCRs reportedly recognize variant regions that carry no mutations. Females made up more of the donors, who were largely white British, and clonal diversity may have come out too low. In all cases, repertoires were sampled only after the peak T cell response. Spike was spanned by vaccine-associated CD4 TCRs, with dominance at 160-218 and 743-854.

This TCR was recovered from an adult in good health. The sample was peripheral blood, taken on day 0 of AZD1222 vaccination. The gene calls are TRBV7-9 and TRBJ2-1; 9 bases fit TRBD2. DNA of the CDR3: TGTGCCACCTCGACTAGCGGCAACTCCTACAATGAGCAGTTCTTC. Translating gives CATSTSGNSYNEQFF.